Shown below are 32 T cell receptor beta chains from a single sample sequenced in a study of regulatory T cells in long-lasting Graves disease. Assembly of TCR beta libraries relied on iRepertoire HTBI primers together with Arm-PCR of CDR3 regions. Via MiXCR, TCRdb re-called the multiplex PCR reads, giving one row per CDR3 protein. The data hold about 310,000 distinct CDR3 sequences, with over 15% observed a single time. The time point denotes: newly diagnosed GD, antithyroid drugs for less than 3 months. PBMC RNA was the source of the TCR library. The specimen was peripheral blood mononuclear cells (PBMCs), collected at new diagnosis, from a patient treated with antithyroid drugs. These receptors were collected from a female donor with Graves disease.

This rearrangement joins TRBV10-3 to TRBJ2-7; 9 bases match TRBD2. The length of the CDR3 is 16 residues. V was clipped by 0 bases and J by 3 bases; unmatched bases: 6. CDR1 and CDR2 (germline): ENHRY, SYGVKD. The CDR3 DNA follows: TGTGCCATCAGTGAGTCGCGAGCGGGGGGAAACTACGAGCAGTACTTC. Its protein is CAISESRAGGNYEQYF.

This clonotype occurred a few times. The chain uses TRBV3-1 and TRBJ2-7; 7 bases map to TRBD1. The germline CDR1 and CDR2 sequences are LGHDT and YNNKEL (reference sequence). CDR3 length equals 17 residues. The trim removed 4 bases at V and 2 bases at J, leaving 14 bases unmatched. The CDR3 protein is CASSPRGIRDRAYEQYF. The CDR3 DNA reads TGTGCCAGCAGCCCGAGAGGAATCCGCGACAGGGCCTACGAGCAGTACTTC.

This clonotype was detected ten times or more. The rearrangement uses TRBV28 and TRBJ1-2; D gene ambiguous. V lost 7 bases, J lost 3 bases, and 12 bases lay in between. The CDR3 runs to 13 residues. Germline values: CDR1 MDHEN, CDR2 SYDVKM. CDR3 sequence: CASKEAAYYGYTF. The CDR3 DNA follows: TGTGCCAGCAAGGAGGCAGCCTACTATGGCTACACCTTC.

This clonotype was counted between two and nine times. The J gene is TRBJ1-1, the V gene TRBV15; 9 nucleotides match TRBD1. The length of the CDR3 is 15 residues. V lost 0 bases and J lost 5; bases outside the gene matches: 4. The germline gives CDR1 LNHNV, CDR2 YYDKDF (reference sequence). This CDR3 is CATSRERTGVTEAFF. The CDR3 bases are TGTGCCACCAGCAGAGAAAGGACAGGGGTGACTGAAGCTTTCTTT. Drawing the rest from reference TRBV15 and TRBJ1-1, the complete variable domain is DAMVIQNPRYQVTQFGKPVTLSCSQTLNHNVMYWYQQKSSQAPKLLFHYYDKDFNNEADTPDNFQSRRPNTSFCFLDIRSPGLGDTAMYLCATSRERTGVTEAFFGQGTRLTVV.

This clonotype was counted ten times or more. V gene TRBV4-1 combines with J gene TRBJ2-1; D not certain. V gave up 0 bases and J gave up 3 bases, with 6 bases separating them. The CDR3 is 14 amino acids. Germline CDR1 reads MGHRA; CDR2 reads YSYEKL. For the CDR3, the DNA is TGCGCCAGCAGCCAAGAGACCCGCTACAATGAGCAGTTCTTC. Translating it yields CASSQETRYNEQFF.

This clonotype was picked up many times. V and J are TRBV28 and TRBJ2-7, with 13 bases fitting TRBD2. J gave up 5 bases and V 6 bases, and 7 bases lay outside the gene matches. Per the germline V gene, CDR1 is MDHEN and CDR2 is SYDVKM. The CDR3 runs to 15 residues. CDR3 DNA: TGTGCCAGCAGATTCCCGGGACTAGCGGGAAACGAGCAGTACTTC. Protein sequence: CASRFPGLAGNEQYF.

As regards this clonotype: Just one base apart from a much larger clone, this may be a read error. CDR3 nucleotides: TGTGCCAGCAGTGAATACGTGGGGGACCAGACATACAATGAGCAGTACTTC. This codes for CASSEYVGDQTYNEQYF. The chain couples TRBV25-1 to TRBJ2-5, with D perhaps TRBD1 or TRBD2 (5 bases each). Trimming left V 0 bases short and J 11 bases short, with 25 bases between. The length of the CDR3 is 17 residues. The germline CDR1 and CDR2 sequences are MGHDK and SYGVNS.

About this clonotype: A much larger clone lies a single base off, so this may be a read error. This chain joins TRBV5-1 and TRBJ2-1; 15 bases fit TRBD2. Germline V gives CDR1 SGHRS, CDR2 YFSETQ. This CDR3 has 20 residues. After removal of 0 bases from V and 0 bases from J, the junction contained 7 bases not matched to a gene. For the CDR3, the DNA is TGCGCCAGCAGCTTGGTCTTTATGGGACTAGCGGGGGGCTCCTACAATGAGCAGTTCTTC. This codes for CASSLVFMGLAGGSYNEQFF.

The chain recombines TRBV29-1 with TRBJ2-4; 7 nucleotides align to TRBD1. Unmatched junction bases numbered 6, after V lost 4 bases and J lost 9 bases. Germline CDR1 is SQVTM and CDR2 is ANQGSEA. The CDR3 sequence is 12 residues long. The CDR3 nucleotides read TGCAGCGTTGGAAAGGGGGCAGGCATTCAGTACTTC. Its protein is CSVGKGAGIQYF.

The V and J genes are TRBV5-4 and TRBJ1-2; no definite D call. Trimming shortened V by 2 bases and J by 7 bases, and 18 bases separated the two germline ends. Germline-derived CDR1 and CDR2 are SGHNT and YYREEE (reference sequence). The CDR3 has 15 amino acids. In DNA, the CDR3 is TGTGCCAGCAGCTTTGGATCGGGGTCTCTCCCTGGCTACACCTTC. It specifies CASSFGSGSLPGYTF. The whole variable domain, remainder taken from reference TRBV5-4 and TRBJ1-2, is ETGVTQSPTHLIKTRGQQVTLRCSSQSGHNTVSWYQQALGQGPQFIFQYYREEENGRGNFPPRFSGLQFPNYSSELNVNALELDDSALYLCASSFGSGSLPGYTFGSGTRLTVV.

This clonotype showed up just a few times. The chain employs TRBV3-1 and TRBJ2-7, with no clear D. V was trimmed by 0 bases and J by 0 bases, leaving 9 bases between them. CDR1 and CDR2 from the germline V gene are LGHDT and YNNKEL (reference sequence). The CDR3 length is 15 residues. CDR3 sequence (DNA): TGTGCCAGCAGCCAAGATCCAATCAGCTCCTACGAGCAGTACTTC. It translates to CASSQDPISSYEQYF.

This clonotype came up many times. The rearrangement uses TRBV3-1 and TRBJ2-7; D ambiguous. Germline V gene data show CDR1 as LGHDT and CDR2 as YNNKEL (reference sequence). V lost 2 bases and J lost 1, with 3 bases in between. This CDR3 region has 12 residues. CDR3 loop: CASSQQSYEQYF. DNA of the CDR3: TGTGCCAGCAGCCAACAGTCCTACGAGCAGTACTTC.

This clonotype came up a few times. The rearrangement uses TRBV3-1 and TRBJ1-6; D is possibly TRBD1 (6 bases). This CDR3 has 13 amino acids. CDR1 is LGHDT, CDR2 YNNKEL, per germline (reference sequence). V was pared by 4 bases and J by 13 bases, with 14 bases between. The CDR3 DNA reads as TGTGCCAGCAGCCCAGGGGCCTCGAGGCCCCTCCACTTT. It specifies CASSPGASRPLHF.

This chain uses TRBV28 with TRBJ2-7; 7 nucleotides line up with TRBD1. The J call may not be correct, given that the DNA end is closer to TRBJ2-5. This CDR3 contains 12 residues. Germline CDR1 reads MDHEN; CDR2 reads SYDVKM. Written as DNA, the CDR3 is TGTGCCAACAGGACAGGCCAAGAGACCCAGTACTTC. Translating gives CANRTGQETQYF.

This clonotype was observed a handful of times. The rearrangement joins TRBV5-6 to TRBJ2-4; 8 nucleotides agree with TRBD2. The CDR3 runs 15 residues. Looked up from germline, CDR1 is SGHDT and CDR2 is YYEEEE. Unmatched junction bases numbered 7, after V lost 5 bases and J lost 3 bases. The CDR3 DNA reads TGTGCCAGCAGGCGGGGGGAAGTCGGCAAAAACATTCAGTACTTC. This translates into CASRRGEVGKNIQYF.

This clonotype was found a few times. This chain connects TRBV3-1 to TRBJ1-5; D ambiguous. V was pared by 2 bases and J by 5 bases, with 10 bases between. CDR1 LGHDT and CDR2 YNNKEL come from the germline V gene (reference sequence). The CDR3 covers 14 residues. The CDR3 nucleotides are TGTGCCAGCAGCCAAACTGGCAGTGATCAGCCCCAGCATTTT. Amino acid sequence: CASSQTGSDQPQHF.

The rearrangement uses TRBV10-3 and TRBJ1-2; D not certain. This CDR3 has 14 amino acids. The germline V and J ends were trimmed by 11 bases and 3 bases, with 19 bases remaining between them. Germline assignment: CDR1 ENHRY and CDR2 SYGVKD. CDR3 protein: CASLSKVEDYGYTF. CDR3 bases: TGTGCCTCTCTCTCAAAGGTGGAGGACTATGGCTACACCTTC.

This clonotype was picked up many times. The V and J genes are TRBV20-1 and TRBJ2-7; no clear D gene. CDR1 DFQATT and CDR2 SNEGSKA come from the germline V gene (reference sequence). The V end lost 3 bases, the J end lost 4 bases, and 16 bases lay between the germline ends. This CDR3 has 14 residues. The CDR3: CSASESGVPYEQYF. The CDR3 DNA is TGCAGTGCTAGCGAGTCGGGCGTTCCATACGAGCAGTACTTC.

This chain uses TRBV19 with TRBJ2-3; maybe TRBD2 (6 bases). Germline assignment: CDR1 LNHDA and CDR2 SQIVND (reference sequence). V was clipped by 6 bases and J by 2 bases, with 12 bases between them. The CDR3 is 14 residues long. CDR3 sequence: CASRRTTSTDTQYF. The CDR3 nucleotides are TGTGCCAGTAGGCGGACTACCTCCACAGATACGCAGTATTTT.

This clonotype has more than one count but fewer than ten. The V and J genes are TRBV24-1 and TRBJ1-5; TRBD1 is a possible D gene (6 bases). Germline V gives CDR1 KGHDR, CDR2 SFDVKD. Trimming removed 3 bases from V and 0 bases from J, with 17 bases in between. This CDR3 has 18 residues. The CDR3 here is CATSDPQLQGLSNQPQHF. CDR3 nucleotides: TGTGCCACCAGTGATCCCCAGTTACAGGGCCTTAGCAATCAGCCCCAGCATTTT.

This chain connects TRBV15 to TRBJ2-3; D perhaps matches TRBD1 (6 bases). Per the germline V gene, CDR1 is LNHNV and CDR2 is YYDKDF (reference sequence). The V gene lost 1 base and the J gene lost 4 bases, with 18 bases spanning the gap. The CDR3 covers 17 residues. In nucleotides, the CDR3 is TGTGCCACCAGCAGAGGGGAACGGGCAGGGGATTCAGATACGCAGTATTTT. Translation gives CATSRGERAGDSDTQYF.

This clonotype showed up many times. The chain links TRBV7-9 to TRBJ2-7, with 8 bases lining up with TRBD1. This CDR3 comprises 16 residues. Germline CDR1 reads SEHNR; CDR2 reads FQNEAQ (reference sequence). V lost 4 bases, J lost 4 bases, and 12 bases stayed unmatched. CDR3 amino acids: CASSSDQGAGLYEQYF. The CDR3 nucleotides are TGTGCCAGCAGCTCCGACCAGGGGGCAGGGTTATACGAGCAGTACTTC.

This clonotype appeared a few times. The chain links TRBV6-2 or TRBV6-3 to TRBJ2-7; TRBD2 agrees at 7 bases. The CDR3 extends over 14 amino acids. CDR1 and CDR2 from the germline V gene are MNHEY and SVGEGT. V lost 6 bases and J lost 3; bases outside the gene matches: 8. CDR3 amino acids: CASRWREGIYEQYF. CDR3 bases: TGTGCCAGCAGGTGGAGGGAGGGGATCTACGAGCAGTACTTC.

The table lists this clonotype with many counts. The chain is built from TRBV28 and TRBJ2-2; TRBD1 is a possible D gene (6 bases). The V end lost 5 bases, the J end lost 0 bases, and 16 bases lay between the germline ends. Germline lookup yields CDR1 MDHEN and CDR2 SYDVKM. This CDR3 comprises 17 residues. The CDR3 DNA is TGTGCCAGCAGTCAATCTAGGGGGTTAGCGAACACCGGGGAGCTGTTTTTT. Encoded protein: CASSQSRGLANTGELFF.

This clonotype was seen once. The chain employs TRBV11-1 and TRBJ2-2; D tentatively reads TRBD1 or TRBD2 (5 bases each). In germline, CDR1 is SGHAT, CDR2 FQDESV (reference sequence). This CDR3 has 14 amino acids. The V gene lost 5 bases and the J gene lost 6 bases, with 13 bases spanning the gap. The CDR3 loop reads CASSARLGAGELFF. CDR3 DNA: TGTGCCAGCAGCGCTAGGCTGGGGGCCGGGGAGCTGTTTTTT.

This clonotype occurred a few times. This chain joins TRBV5-8 and TRBJ1-1, with unresolved D. Germline V gene sequence: CDR1 SGHTS, CDR2 YDEGEE. The CDR3 spans 14 residues. Trimming took off 2 bases at V and 3 bases at J, with 11 bases between the two ends. The DNA for the CDR3 is TGTGCCAGCAGCTTTGGCTCACGGTACACTGAAGCTTTCTTT. This encodes CASSFGSRYTEAFF.

With regard to this clonotype: A read error may be the cause here, since a much bigger clone is one base away. This chain links TRBV6-5 with TRBJ2-1; D gene uncertain. This CDR3 has 14 residues. V was pared by 4 bases and J by 4 bases, with 11 bases between. The germline V gene has CDR1 MNHEY and CDR2 SVGAGI. CDR3 residues: CASSSTDGYNEQFF. The CDR3 coding sequence is TGTGCCAGCAGTTCTACGGACGGTTACAATGAGCAGTTCTTC.

This clonotype was detected ten times or more. V is TRBV20-1 and J is TRBJ2-7; TRBD1 matches 9 bases. The V and J ends lost 0 bases and 2 bases, in that order; junction bases with no gene match: 2. This CDR3 region has 14 residues. The germline gives CDR1 DFQATT, CDR2 SNEGSKA (reference sequence). CDR3 amino acids: CSARDGTGTYEQYF. The CDR3 nucleotides are TGCAGTGCTAGAGATGGGACAGGGACCTACGAGCAGTACTTC.

This clonotype was counted at least ten times. The gene calls are TRBV2 and TRBJ2-7; D gene unclear. V was cut by 4 bases and J by 4 bases, with 14 bases left in between. In germline, CDR1 is SNHLY, CDR2 FYNNEI. The CDR3 consists of 14 residues. CDR3 residues: CASSVGRWGYEQYF. CDR3 coding DNA: TGTGCCAGCAGTGTAGGAAGGTGGGGTTACGAGCAGTACTTC. Full variable domain (remainder filled in from reference TRBV2 and TRBJ2-7): EPEVTQTPSHQVTQMGQEVILRCVPISNHLYFYWYRQILGQKVEFLVSFYNNEISEKSEIFDDQFSVERPDGSNFTLKIRSTKLEDSAMYFCASSVGRWGYEQYFGPGTRLTVT.

This clonotype occurred many times. The chain couples TRBV25-1 to TRBJ2-2; D assignment may be TRBD1 or TRBD2 (5 bases each). Germline loops: CDR1 MGHDK, CDR2 SYGVNS. V was cut by 7 bases and J by 0 bases, with 15 bases left in between. The CDR3 is 16 amino acids. In nucleotides, the CDR3 is TGTGCCAGCACCGGCCGGGACCTCGCGAACACCGGGGAGCTGTTTTTT. Translation gives CASTGRDLANTGELFF.

Many counts were recorded for this clonotype. V usage is TRBV3-1 and J usage is TRBJ1-2; weak D call: TRBD1 (6 bases). Trimming removed 3 bases at V and 5 bases at J, with 10 bases between. The CDR3 is 13 amino acids. Germline V gives CDR1 LGHDT, CDR2 YNNKEL (reference sequence). The CDR3 nucleotides read TGTGCCAGCAGCCAGGACAGAGGATATGGCTACACCTTC. Translation gives CASSQDRGYGYTF.

In this sample, this clonotype turned up many times. This chain joins TRBV7-2 and TRBJ2-3; TRBD1 agrees at 8 bases. Germline lookup yields CDR1 SGHTA and CDR2 FQGNSA. The ends lost 1 base at V and 6 bases at J; junction bases unmatched: 6. The CDR3 covers 15 residues. DNA for the CDR3: TGTGCCAGCAGCTTAGTTGGTGACAGGGGTGATACGCAGTATTTT. It encodes CASSLVGDRGDTQYF. Full variable domain (rest looked up from reference TRBV7-2 and TRBJ2-3): GAGVSQSPSNKVTEKGKDVELRCDPISGHTALYWYRQSLGQGLEFLIYFQGNSAPDKSGLPSDRFSAERTGGSVSTLTIQRTQQEDSAVYLCASSLVGDRGDTQYFGPGTRLTVL.